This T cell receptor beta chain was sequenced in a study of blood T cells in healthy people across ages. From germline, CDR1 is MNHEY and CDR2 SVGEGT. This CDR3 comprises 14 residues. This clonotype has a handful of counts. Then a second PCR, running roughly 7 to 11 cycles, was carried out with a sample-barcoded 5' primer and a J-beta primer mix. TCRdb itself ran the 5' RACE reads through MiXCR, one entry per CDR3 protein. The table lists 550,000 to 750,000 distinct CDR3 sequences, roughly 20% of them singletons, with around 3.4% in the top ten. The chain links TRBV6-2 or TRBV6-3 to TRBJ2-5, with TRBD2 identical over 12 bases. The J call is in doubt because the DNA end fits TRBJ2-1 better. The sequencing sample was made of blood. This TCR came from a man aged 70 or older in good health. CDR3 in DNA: TGTGCCAGCATCGCTAGCGGGAGGGAAAATGAGCAGTTCTTC. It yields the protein CASIASGRENEQFF.